The clone carrying this T cell receptor (beta chain) was seen only once. The antigen is unknown. This entry belongs to a study of shared clonotypes between healthy human individuals. Study in general: A couple of female and a few male donors aged 18 to 49 were enrolled. Findings and limits, study-wide: Generation probabilities were higher for clonotypes shared across all four sorted-subset donors than for unshared ones.

Germline CDR1 SNHLY, CDR2 FYNNEI. This CDR3 is 15 amino acids long. V was clipped by 5 bases and J by 2 bases; unmatched bases: 6. Authors' methods: ImmunoSEQ only sent back junction sequences with no quality scores, so filtering was done differently. The repertoire was sequenced with immunoSEQ multiplex PCR; TCRdb's copy has only in-frame clones and lacks some. That table gives V, J and clone size, and the DNA gave D and trimming. The sample contains a few million clones, around nine tenths of which appear only once. Naive CD45RA+ and memory CD45RA-negative subsets were split from CD4+ cells. Sequenced sample: naive CD4+ T cells sorted from blood. As to subset: CD45RA+ positively selected. V is TRBV2 and J is TRBJ1-3; 7 nucleotides align to TRBD1. This clonotype was sampled from a man aged 18 to 30 in good health. DNA for the CDR3: TGTGCCAGCAGTAAAGAGACAGGGACTGGAAACACCATATATTTT. This encodes CASSKETGTGNTIYF.